This T cell receptor (beta chain) was found in a study of blood T cell repertoires in COVID-19. Across the whole study: COVID-19 samples from acute and convalescent phases originated in the United States, Italy and Spain. T cells, B-cell-depleted T cells, or PBMCs supplied cDNA or gDNA.

The study recruited people aged roughly 18 to 100 years across about two dozen US areas. This CDR3 spans 17 amino acids. Germline V gene data show CDR1 as LNHDA and CDR2 as SQIVND (reference sequence). V lost 5 bases and J lost 5; bases outside the gene matches: 12. As originally analysed: Amplification of reference gene primers was used by the study to estimate nucleated cell counts. Some clones are missing from TCRdb's copy, which holds only in-frame ones; the method was immunoSEQ multiplex PCR. The D gene and trimming were derived from the DNA, and the V and J assignments and clone size from that table. The sample consists of about 170,000 clones, 84% of them appearing once.

V and J are TRBV19 and TRBJ2-5; 12 bases agree with TRBD2. Source material: PBMCs or T cells enriched from blood (not recorded which). The sequence came from a man aged 50-60 years who had recovered from COVID-19. Here the CDR3 reads CASSWDSSGGARETQYF. The CDR3 coding sequence is TGTGCCAGTAGTTGGGATTCTAGCGGGGGGGCTCGTGAGACCCAGTACTTC.